What follows describes a single TCR beta chain. The antigen remains unidentified. The data originate from a study of beta chain features in type 1 diabetes. Overall study results and limits: For TCRB rearrangement, an influence of HLA type remained unresolved here. Patients with type 1 diabetes showed fewer VDJ junction insertions and more deletions.

The germline V gene has CDR1 LNHNV and CDR2 YYDKDF (reference sequence). CDR3 length: 13 residues. V was shortened by 1 base and J by 8 bases, with 11 bases between the two germline ends. Based on CD45RO/CCR7/CD25/CD127/CD95/CD27, CD4+ regulatory, stem cell-like memory, naive and central memory cells were sorted. Each population that was sorted was more than 95% pure. Since all of the isolated RNA was reverse transcribed, expressed TCRB transcripts were what got sequenced. TCRdb keeps only in-frame clones here, not all; method: immunoSEQ multiplex PCR. This table holds around 500,000 clones, around 10% found once.

This receptor was identified in a woman younger than 35 in good health. This chain connects TRBV15 to TRBJ1-2; no clear D. Sequences were obtained from naive CD4+ T cells from blood. The DNA of the CDR3 is TGTGCCACCAGCAGAGTCCAGGCTCCAGGCTACACCTTC. This encodes CATSRVQAPGYTF.